One sample yielded the 15 T cell receptor beta chains listed below, sequenced in a study of T cells after yellow fever vaccination. TCRdb reprocessed the 5' RACE reads with MiXCR, giving one entry per CDR3 protein. Of roughly 500,000 distinct CDR3 sequences in the sample, 15% to 20% are singletons; the top ten hold 13% to 15%. The material was PBMCs, obtained 15 days after the yellow fever booster vaccination. Receptors originate from a man aged 25 to 45 who received the YFV17D yellow fever vaccine.

V is TRBV6-6 and J is TRBJ1-4; TRBD1 might be the D (5 bases). With 10 bases removed from V and 3 bases from J, the gap between germline ends came to 12 bases. CDR1 is MNHNY and CDR2 is SVGAGI in the germline V gene (reference sequence). The CDR3 contains 13 residues. The DNA of the CDR3 is TGTGCCACGGGGGGGGGAGCTAATGAAAAACTGTTTTTT. This encodes CATGGGANEKLFF.

This clonotype was counted between two and nine times. The chain uses TRBV18 and TRBJ2-2; D tentatively fits TRBD1 or TRBD2 (5 bases each). This CDR3 is built from 14 residues. The germline CDR1 and CDR2 sequences are KGHSH and LQKENI. V dropped 3 bases and J dropped 15 bases, with 20 bases sitting between them. CDR3 nucleotide sequence: TGTGCCAGCTCACCGGTGGGACCCCCTGACGAGGTGTTTTTT. Protein product: CASSPVGPPDEVFF.

This rearrangement joins TRBV6-1 to TRBJ1-1, with D possibly TRBD1 on 5 matching bases. Trimming left V 8 bases short and J 4 bases short, with 14 bases between. Germline V gives CDR1 MNHNS, CDR2 SASEGT. CDR3 length: 13 amino acids. The CDR3 nucleotides are TGTGCCAGCGGGCTGACAGCGTTCACTGAAGCTTTCTTT. It codes for CASGLTAFTEAFF.

The chain employs TRBV6-5 and TRBJ2-3, with D possibly being TRBD1 (5 bases). Trimming removed 2 bases from V and 4 bases from J, with 16 bases in between. The CDR3 length is 16 residues. Germline assignment: CDR1 MNHEY and CDR2 SVGAGI. The CDR3 loop reads CASSYGPKGNPDTQYF. Written as DNA, the CDR3 is TGTGCCAGCAGTTACGGGCCCAAGGGGAATCCAGATACGCAGTATTTT.

J is TRBJ1-1 and V is TRBV29-1; a weak D match, TRBD1 (5 bases). Looked up from germline, CDR1 is SQVTM and CDR2 is ANQGSEA. V dropped 7 bases and J dropped 8 bases, with 17 bases sitting between them. This CDR3 is 12 amino acids long. The CDR3 DNA follows: TGCAGCGCACACCGGTGGGGGGAAGAAGCTTTCTTT. Translating gives CSAHRWGEEAFF.

The chain is built from TRBV7-2 and TRBJ2-5; D perhaps matches TRBD2 (5 bases). The CDR3 sequence is 15 residues long. CDR1 is SGHTA and CDR2 is FQGNSA in the germline V gene. V was pared by 5 bases and J by 5 bases, with 18 bases between. Here the CDR3 DNA reads TGTGCCAGCAGCCACGAGAAGAAAGCGGTGGAGACCCAGTACTTC. Translation: CASSHEKKAVETQYF.

A few counts support this clonotype. The CDR3 protein is CAAGGGSSYNEQFF. In DNA, the CDR3 is TGTGCCGCTGGTGGCGGAAGCTCCTACAATGAGCAGTTCTTC. The chain has TRBV6-2 or TRBV6-3 and TRBJ2-1, with D unclear. V was pared by 11 bases and J by 0 bases, with 14 bases between. The germline gives CDR1 MNHEY, CDR2 SVGEGT. The CDR3 is 14 amino acids.

This clonotype was counted only a few times. The chain recombines TRBV20-1 with TRBJ1-2, with D possibly being TRBD1 (5 bases). This CDR3 region has 15 residues. With 1 base removed from V and 6 bases from J, the gap between germline ends came to 18 bases. The V gene's germline CDR1 is DFQATT and CDR2 SNEGSKA (reference sequence). In DNA form, the CDR3 reads TGCAGTGCTAGAGCCTTATCCATGACAGTGAATGGCTACACCTTC. Translation: CSARALSMTVNGYTF.

This clonotype was detected only once. The J gene is TRBJ2-7, the V gene TRBV6-2 or TRBV6-3; TRBD2 aligns across 12 bases. This CDR3 is built from 17 residues. The J segment lost 0 bases and the V segment lost 7 bases, leaving 10 bases of the junction unmatched. Germline V lookup: CDR1 MNHEY, CDR2 SVGEGT. In DNA, the CDR3 is TGTGCCAGCAACACCGGGACTAGCGGGTTAAGCTCCTACGAGCAGTACTTC. It specifies CASNTGTSGLSSYEQYF.

The chain links TRBV7-2 to TRBJ2-3; 8 bases are a match to TRBD2. The CDR3 length is 15 residues. V was pared by 5 bases and J by 4 bases, with 8 bases of the junction left unmatched. In germline, CDR1 is SGHTA, CDR2 FQGNSA. CDR3 sequence: CASSAGTSTADTQYF. In nucleotides, the CDR3 is TGTGCCAGCAGCGCGGGGACTAGTACCGCAGATACGCAGTATTTT.

This clonotype was seen only a few times. V is TRBV24-1 and J is TRBJ2-1, with D possibly TRBD2 on 5 matching bases. The CDR3 loop spans 13 amino acids. Germline V lookup: CDR1 KGHDR, CDR2 SFDVKD. V lost 7 bases to trimming and J lost 0 bases, with 6 bases between them. CDR3 sequence (DNA): TGTGCCACCAGAGCGGACTCCTACAATGAGCAGTTCTTC. It encodes CATRADSYNEQFF.

The gene calls are TRBV10-2 and TRBJ2-7; D unclear. Germline loops: CDR1 WSHSY, CDR2 SAAADI. Trimming removed 7 bases from V and 0 bases from J, with 10 bases in between. The CDR3 covers 13 residues. CDR3 residues: CASKRPASYEQYF. Here the CDR3 DNA reads TGCGCCAGCAAACGCCCGGCCTCCTACGAGCAGTACTTC.

The chain uses TRBV15 and TRBJ2-7, with TRBD1 as a possible D gene (6 bases). CDR1 and CDR2 (germline): LNHNV, YYDKDF (reference sequence). Trimming cost V 8 bases and J 3 bases, with 14 bases left between them. This CDR3 has 13 amino acids. The CDR3 DNA sequence: TGTGCCACCGGGAAGGACAGTAGCTACGAGCAGTACTTC. Translating gives CATGKDSSYEQYF.

J is TRBJ2-2 and V is TRBV10-3; possible D gene TRBD2, 6 bases. Germline values: CDR1 ENHRY, CDR2 SYGVKD. Between the trimmed V and J ends, which lost 6 bases and 6 bases, there was a span of 14 bases. The CDR3 contains 14 residues. The CDR3 reads CAIRGTPRPGELFF. DNA of the CDR3: TGTGCCATCAGGGGGACTCCTAGGCCCGGGGAGCTGTTTTTT.

This clonotype was detected only a few times. The chain couples TRBV18 to TRBJ2-2; 7 bases map to TRBD1. The CDR3 loop spans 15 amino acids. V gave up 4 bases and J gave up 1 base; unmatched junction bases: 3. The germline CDR1 and CDR2 sequences are KGHSH and LQKENI. CDR3 protein: CASSQRQGNTGELFF. DNA for the CDR3: TGTGCCAGCTCACAAAGACAGGGGAACACCGGGGAGCTGTTTTTT.